Below are 10 T cell receptor beta chains sequenced from a single sample in a study of shared clonotypes between healthy human individuals. The assay was immunoSEQ multiplex PCR, and TCRdb's table has in-frame clones only and misses some. Here the sample spans roughly 2.2 million clones, more than 80% being singletons. Sequencing was done on a sample of naive CD4+ T cells from PBMCs. Regarding subset: CD45RA+ positively selected. These receptors originate from a man aged 18-30 years in good health. Some clones in this sample may be carry-over from other donors' samples.

The chain joins TRBV28 to TRBJ1-4, with D possibly TRBD1 on 6 matching bases. This CDR3 is built from 16 residues. Looked up from germline, CDR1 is MDHEN and CDR2 is SYDVKM. Trimming removed 2 bases from V and 7 bases from J, with 17 bases in between. The CDR3 bases are TGTGCCAGCAGTTTAATCCCGGGGGCCAGGAGTGAAAAACTGTTTTTT. Amino acids: CASSLIPGARSEKLFF.

The V gene is TRBV21-1, the J gene TRBJ1-2. TRBV21-1 is termed a pseudogene. The CDR3 totals 15 residues. CDR3 sequence: CASSKAKTGTDGYTF. Here the CDR3 DNA reads TGTGCCAGCAGCAAAGCTAAGACTGGGACTGATGGCTACACCTTC.

Comments on this clone: The sample holds other DNA sequences that translate to the same CDR3. The V call is TRBV18, the J call TRBJ1-1, with D maybe TRBD1 (6 bases). V was clipped by 1 base and J by 0 bases, with 9 bases between them. The CDR3 is 15 residues long. The V gene's germline CDR1 is KGHSH and CDR2 LQKENI. The CDR3: CASSPQQGMNTEAFF. For the CDR3, the DNA is TGTGCCAGCTCACCACAACAGGGCATGAACACTGAAGCTTTCTTT.

The V and J genes are TRBV5-1 and TRBJ1-1; TRBD1 aligns across 9 bases. From germline, CDR1 is SGHRS and CDR2 YFSETQ. Trimming at V came to 4 bases and at J to 1 base, leaving 5 bases not matched to a gene. The CDR3 is 15 residues long. The CDR3 loop reads CASSTGGTGNTEAFF. CDR3 nucleotide sequence: TGCGCCAGCAGCACAGGGGGCACGGGGAACACTGAAGCTTTCTTT.

This clone was detected once. The chain employs TRBV6-6 and TRBJ2-5; D is possibly TRBD1 (7 bases). The CDR3 has 15 residues. Trimming shortened V by 2 bases and J by 4 bases, and 14 bases separated the two germline ends. Germline-derived CDR1 and CDR2 are MNHNY and SVGAGI (reference sequence). The CDR3 region has the DNA TGTGCCAGCAGTTACACCCGACAGGGAGGAGAGACCCAGTACTTC. It translates to CASSYTRQGGETQYF.

CDR3 sequence reads: CASSYVRDRASGYTF. Written as DNA, the CDR3 is TGTGCCAGCAGTTACGTCCGGGACAGGGCGAGTGGCTACACCTTC. The chain couples TRBV6-5 to TRBJ1-2, with 9 bases fitting TRBD1. The CDR3 contains 15 residues. Germline V gene lookup returns CDR1 MNHEY and CDR2 SVGAGI. Losses at the gene ends were 2 bases for V and 7 bases for J; bases not matched to a gene: 8.

The rearrangement links TRBV28 to TRBJ1-1, with D possibly matching TRBD1 (5 bases). V gave up 3 bases and J gave up 2 bases, with 16 bases separating them. CDR3 length: 16 residues. Germline values: CDR1 MDHEN, CDR2 SYDVKM. Here the CDR3 reads CASSFSRDVGNTEAFF. CDR3 in DNA: TGTGCCAGCAGTTTTTCCAGGGATGTGGGAAACACTGAAGCTTTCTTT.

This clone was seen only a few times. The same CDR3 can be traced to other DNA sequences in this sample. This chain connects TRBV5-1 to TRBJ1-1; D is perhaps TRBD1 (5 bases). CDR1 and CDR2 from the germline V gene are SGHRS and YFSETQ. V lost 0 bases and J 2 bases, leaving 8 bases between the germline ends. The length of the CDR3 is 14 residues. CDR3 in amino acids: CASSLAGGNTEAFF. The CDR3 DNA follows: TGCGCCAGCAGCTTGGCCGGGGGAAACACTGAAGCTTTCTTT. Variable domain in full (rest from reference TRBV5-1 and TRBJ1-1): KAGVTQTPRYLIKTRGQQVTLSCSPISGHRSVSWYQQTPGQGLQFLFEYFSETQRNKGNFPGRFSGRQFSNSRSEMNVSTLELGDSALYLCASSLAGGNTEAFFGQGTRLTVV.

The sample holds one count of this clone. The V and J genes are TRBV5-1 and TRBJ2-7; maybe TRBD2 (6 bases). The V end was cut by 0 bases, the J end by 5 bases, with 12 bases between. Looked up from germline, CDR1 is SGHRS and CDR2 is YFSETQ. This CDR3 spans 14 amino acids. CDR3 amino acids: CASSLDGTFNEQYF. CDR3 nucleotide sequence: TGCGCCAGCAGCTTGGACGGGACTTTTAACGAGCAGTACTTC.

The chain employs TRBV7-6 and TRBJ1-2; D gene unclear. Germline CDR1 SGHVS, CDR2 FNYEAQ. V was cut by 1 base and J by 3 bases, with 15 bases left in between. The CDR3 totals 16 residues. CDR3 in amino acids: CASSLGPRRSDYGYTF. The DNA of the CDR3 is TGTGCCAGCAGCTTAGGGCCCAGGAGGTCTGACTATGGCTACACCTTC.